The subject of this entry is one T cell receptor beta chain. Its cognate antigen has yet to be identified. Qualities for individual bases were not recorded, and no much larger clone is one base off. All of the isolated RNA was reverse transcribed with the High Capacity cDNA Reverse Transcription Kit, so expressed TCRB transcripts were sequenced. Deep immunoSEQ sequencing was performed on naive, central memory and regulatory T cell samples, with an average of approximately 4 million total reads per sample. After sorted cells were lysed in RLT buffer, RNA was extracted with DNase-treated RNeasy Micro or Mini kits, with the choice depending on cell number. Each cell subset was processed separately to prevent cross-contamination, with patient and healthy donor samples processed together. The immunoSEQ multiplex PCR was used to amplify TCRB sequences from cDNA, generating 87-bp fragments that spanned the CDR3 region. Sequencing of the amplicons was done on the Illumina HiSeq platform. The paper's data handling went like this. PCR bias was corrected computationally using synthetic template baselines, and reads within Hamming distance 2 were collapsed, with unmergeable singletons discarded. By aligning reads against IMGT, V, D and J genes, CDR3 length, and insertions or deletions at six rearrangement sites were assigned. Within each subset, clonotype counts were normalized to the number of sorted cells before true diversity and Gini coefficients were calculated with the tcR R package. Repertoire sharing was quantified using the overlap coefficient calculated on TCRB nucleotide sequences. In its TCRdb copy, this immuneACCESS table keeps in-frame sequences only and misses some clones. Where compared with another copy, unresolved V genes explain less than half of these, and the others have no known cause. That table gives V, J and clone size, and the DNA gave D and trimming. The sample has some 190,000 clones on record, 7.8% of them singletons. About 0.9% of the sample is taken by the ten largest.

The germline V gene provides CDR1 SGHRS and CDR2 YFSETQ. From the cysteine up to the phenylalanine, the CDR3 has a length of 15 residues. Only CDR3 DNA remains: 45 bases, in frame from the first base. The junction carries 19 bases between V and J, which are trimmed by 4 bases and 8 bases respectively. Each donor gave one peripheral blood draw, roughly 120 mL on average, collected into heparinised tubes. A BD FACSAria II was used to sort naive, central memory, regulatory and stem cell-like memory CD4+ T cells with a panel that included CD45RO, CCR7, CD25, CD127, CD95 and CD27. A purity above 98% was achieved for all sorted populations. PBMCs were isolated right away by Lymphoprep density gradient centrifugation and were stained directly, without culture. Samples were stained and sorted in pairs, with one healthy donor and one patient per experiment, so that batch effects were minimized. The data derive from a study of beta chain features in type 1 diabetes (dated by TCRdb to between 2018 and 2020). Some background on the complete study: Mean age, gender distribution, total cell number and subset yield were not different between patients and healthy donors. A total of about 110 million sorted cells were examined across all samples, and the number of cells per subset was strongly correlated with RNA yield. In the study, recently diagnosed type 1 diabetes patients and matched healthy donors were compared on the TCRB repertoires of their sorted circulating CD4+ T cell subsets. Naive and central memory subsets were obtained from all 30 or so donors, but regulatory and stem cell-like memory subsets were isolated from only 8 patients and roughly eight healthy donors. General study outcomes and caveats: PCR might favor shorter templates, but patient and control samples were amplified and corrected together, so any skew would affect both groups equally. At VDJ recombination sites, type 1 diabetes patients had fewer insertions and more deleted nucleotides, which implies abnormalities in thymic rearrangement. HLA sub-analyses involved small numbers of individuals, so any influence of HLA type on TCRB rearrangement remained unresolved. Sequencing cDNA rather than genomic DNA could over-represent highly expressing activated cells, although activation and CD3 levels did not differ between groups. Naive, central memory and regulatory TCRB repertoires appeared to be more similar among patients than among healthy donors. In all four CD4+ subsets, TCRB CDR3 length was moderately but significantly shorter in type 1 diabetes patients.

This sequence was found in a woman in her 40s with type 1 diabetes. The specimen was central memory CD4+ T cells from blood. The rearranged chain carries TRBV5-1 and TRBJ2-1; too little of a D gene remains to name it. The nucleotides are TGCGCCAGCAGCCCCAGCCCCGGCCTAGACGATGAGCAGTTCTTC. This is translated as CASSPSPGLDDEQFF.